The clone carrying this TCR beta chain was detected a few times. Its antigen remains unknown. This sample was taken from a study of T cell repertoires in cytomegalovirus infection. On the study more broadly: Carrying CMV and the relevant HLA type showed in public TCR beta signatures.

General study findings and limits: The ex vivo response was dominated by HLA-C-restricted CMV-specific TCR beta clonotypes.

TCRdb analysed the reads with MiXCR anew, one entry per CDR3 protein. The sample consists of about 920,000 distinct CDR3 sequences, around 32% of them appearing once. V trimming: 2 bases; J trimming: 7 bases; junction bases outside the gene matches: 10. The germline V gene encodes CDR1 SGHVS and CDR2 FQNEAQ. The CDR3 is 16 residues long. The gene calls are TRBV7-8 and TRBJ1-4; 7 nucleotides line up with TRBD1. The sequences come from cultured CD8+ T cells from PBMCs, collected from culture after CMV antigen stimulation. This receptor was taken from a human donor in good health (CMV status not recorded). Some clones in this sample may be carry-over from other donors' samples. Here the CDR3 DNA reads TGTGCCAGCAGCTTACTCCCGACAGGGAGAGGTGAAAAACTGTTTTTT. This encodes CASSLLPTGRGEKLFF.